This T cell receptor beta chain was obtained from a study of cytomegalovirus exposure and HLA in healthy donors. PCR involved 60 Vbeta and 13 Jbeta primers. Profiling relied on immunoSEQ multiplex PCR, and the TCRdb table lists in-frame clones only, not all of them. The sample consists of 90,000 to 100,000 clones, roughly three quarters of them appearing once. V lost 8 bases, J lost 2 bases, and 13 bases lay in between. The CDR3 is 13 amino acids. Germline V CDR1 and CDR2: MNHEY, SMNVEV (reference sequence). The rearrangement uses TRBV27 and TRBJ2-7, with D possibly TRBD1 on 6 matching bases. The sample comprised PBMCs. The receptor was isolated from a female donor in good health and CMV-seronegative. CDR3 amino acids: CASGRTVTYEQYF. The CDR3 bases are TGTGCCAGCGGACGGACAGTAACCTACGAGCAGTACTTC.